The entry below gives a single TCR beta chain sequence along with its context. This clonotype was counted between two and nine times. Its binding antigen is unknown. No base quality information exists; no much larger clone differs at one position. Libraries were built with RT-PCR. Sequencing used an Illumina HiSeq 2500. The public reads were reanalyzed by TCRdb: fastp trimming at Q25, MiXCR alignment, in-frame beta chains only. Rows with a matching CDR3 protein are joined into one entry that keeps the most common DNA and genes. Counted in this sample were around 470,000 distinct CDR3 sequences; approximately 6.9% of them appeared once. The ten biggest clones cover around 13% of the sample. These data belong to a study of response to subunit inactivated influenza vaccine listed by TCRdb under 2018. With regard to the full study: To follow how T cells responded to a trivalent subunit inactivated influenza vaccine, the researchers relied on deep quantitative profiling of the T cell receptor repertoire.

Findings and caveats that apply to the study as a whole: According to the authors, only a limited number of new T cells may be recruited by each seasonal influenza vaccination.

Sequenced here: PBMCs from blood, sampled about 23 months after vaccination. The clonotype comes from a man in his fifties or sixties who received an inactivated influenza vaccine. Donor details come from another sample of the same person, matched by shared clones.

The encoded CDR3 is CASTMGLAGGKTQYF. The base sequence is TGTGCCAGCACCATGGGACTAGCGGGAGGAAAGACCCAGTACTTC. The sequence links TRBV12-3 or TRBV12-4 to TRBJ2-5; TRBD2 lines up with 15 middle nucleotides. Germline trimming amounts to 7 bases on V and 6 bases on J, with 6 as the count of junction bases outside the gene matches. Taken from cysteine to phenylalanine, the CDR3 has 15 residues. Only the CDR3 part of the read is kept: 45 bases, read in frame from the first base.